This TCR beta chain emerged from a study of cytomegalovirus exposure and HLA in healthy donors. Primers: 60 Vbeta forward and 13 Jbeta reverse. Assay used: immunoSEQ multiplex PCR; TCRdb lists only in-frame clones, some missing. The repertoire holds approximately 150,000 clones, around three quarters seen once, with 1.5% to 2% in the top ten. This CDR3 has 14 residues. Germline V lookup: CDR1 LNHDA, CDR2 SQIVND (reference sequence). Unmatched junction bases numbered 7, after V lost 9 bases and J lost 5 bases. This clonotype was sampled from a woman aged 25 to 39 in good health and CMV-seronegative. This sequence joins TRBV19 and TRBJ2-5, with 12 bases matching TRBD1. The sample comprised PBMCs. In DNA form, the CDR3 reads TGTGCCAGCTCGGGACAGGGGGCAGGTGAGACCCAGTACTTC. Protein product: CASSGQGAGETQYF.